The sequence of this TCR beta chain was determined in a study of blood T cell repertoires in COVID-19. Turning to the study itself: PBMCs, B-cell-depleted T cells, or T cells provided the cDNA or gDNA that made up the material.

In germline, CDR1 is MDHEN, CDR2 SYDVKM. The CDR3 runs 18 residues. The V gene lost 7 bases and the J gene lost 1 base, with 20 bases spanning the gap. Authors' data handling: Amplified reference gene primers provided the basis for estimating nucleated cell counts. Sequencing used immunoSEQ multiplex PCR; TCRdb keeps in-frame clones, though not all of them. The V and J calls and clone size were taken over from that table, and D and trimming were inferred from the DNA. The profile shows 300,000 to 450,000 clones, more than 85% of them singletons. The chain combines TRBV28 with TRBJ1-6, with D possibly TRBD1 on 5 matching bases. Material for sequencing was PBMCs or T cells enriched from blood (not recorded which). The receptor comes from a woman aged 25 to 39 who had recovered from COVID-19. The CDR3 nucleotides are TGTGCCAGCAACCCCTTAGGGGCTCAGAGGTCCTATAATTCACCCCTCCACTTT. Its protein is CASNPLGAQRSYNSPLHF. Filled out from reference TRBV28 and TRBJ1-6, the complete variable domain reads DVKVTQSSRYLVKRTGEKVFLECVQDMDHENMFWYRQDPGLGLRLIYFSYDVKMKEKGDIPEGYSVSREKKERFSLILESASTNQTSMYLCASNPLGAQRSYNSPLHFGNGTRLTVT.